The entry below gives a single T cell receptor beta chain sequence along with its context. Antigen specificity is unknown. TCRdb fed the RT-PCR reads into MiXCR, producing one record per CDR3 protein. The table has about 480,000 distinct CDR3 sequences, approximately 13% seen once. CDR1 and CDR2 from the germline V gene are DFQATT and SNEGSKA (reference sequence). V was cut by 6 bases and J by 2 bases, with 15 bases left in between. The CDR3 extends over 14 amino acids. The sample belongs to a study of response to subunit inactivated influenza vaccine. Points from the study as a whole: The authors suggested that few new T cells are recruited per seasonal influenza vaccination.

This receptor was obtained from a man aged 50 to 59 who received an inactivated influenza vaccine. The source was PBMCs from blood, collected about 40 days after vaccination. The chain uses TRBV20-1 and TRBJ2-3; D might be TRBD2 (5 bases). In DNA, the CDR3 is TGCAGTGCATCGAGGGTGGCCCACACAGATACGCAGTATTTT. Translating it yields CSASRVAHTDTQYF.